The source of this T cell receptor beta chain is a study of shared clonotypes between healthy human individuals. Whole-study findings and limits: An expected dependence of interdonor clonotype sharing on sequencing depth was noted. Represented genetic and exposure-history diversity was restricted by having few donors.

Samples left unsorted employed some 100 million PBMCs for genomic DNA. The assay used deep level. TCRdb's table, derived via immunoSEQ multiplex PCR, lists solely in-frame clones and lacks some. The sample includes about 450,000 clones, less than 80% seen only once; the top ten take roughly 12%. For this clone: What it recognizes is unknown.

The CDR3 has 13 residues. V lost 5 bases to trimming and J lost 9 bases; unmatched junction nucleotides: 7. Germline V gene sequence: CDR1 SEHNR, CDR2 FQNEAQ (reference sequence). This chain connects TRBV7-9 to TRBJ1-5; 7 bases fit TRBD1. The material sequenced was PBMCs. The receptor's source is a woman aged 40 to 50 in good health. Some clones in this sample may be carry-over from other donors' samples. Here the CDR3 DNA reads TGTGCCAGCAGCCTAGACAGGGCAGCGCCCCAGCATTTT. Amino acid sequence: CASSLDRAAPQHF.